This entry lists 11 T cell receptor beta chains sequenced from one sample in a study of shared clonotypes between healthy human individuals. Libraries were prepared by immunoSEQ multiplex PCR; TCRdb keeps only in-frame clonotypes and omits some of them. The sample has roughly 2.2 million clones; 85% to 95% are singletons. Sequencing input: naive CD4+ T cells from PBMCs. Indicated subset: CD45RA+ positively selected. These TCRs come from a man aged 18 to 30 in good health. Some clones in this sample may be carry-over from other donors' samples.

The chain recombines TRBV6-6 with TRBJ1-3; TRBD1 matches at 7 bases. Germline assignment: CDR1 MNHNY and CDR2 SVGAGI (reference sequence). V gave up 5 bases and J gave up 2 bases; unmatched junction bases: 3. The CDR3 loop spans 14 amino acids. The CDR3 sequence: CASSLQGPGNTIYF. As DNA, the CDR3 is TGTGCCAGCAGTCTACAGGGGCCTGGAAACACCATATATTTT.

This clone has only a few counts. The V gene is TRBV7-9, the J gene TRBJ1-1; D is unresolved. The germline gives CDR1 SEHNR, CDR2 FQNEAQ (reference sequence). The germline V and J ends were trimmed by 2 bases and 1 base, with 8 bases remaining between them. The CDR3 is 14 residues long. The CDR3 is CASSLWTSNTEAFF. The CDR3 nucleotides read TGTGCCAGCAGCTTATGGACTTCGAACACTGAAGCTTTCTTT. Using reference TRBV7-9 and TRBJ1-1 for the parts outside the CDR3, the full variable domain is DTGVSQNPRHKITKRGQNVTFRCDPISEHNRLYWYRQTLGQGPEFLTYFQNEAQLEKSRLLSDRFSAERPKGSFSTLEIQRTEQGDSAMYLCASSLWTSNTEAFFGQGTRLTVV.

Points on this clone: The sample holds other DNA sequences that translate to the same CDR3. The chain has TRBV29-1 and TRBJ1-2; no definite D call. The CDR3 is 14 residues long. The germline V and J ends were trimmed by 4 bases and 0 bases, with 12 bases remaining between them. Germline values: CDR1 SQVTM, CDR2 ANQGSEA. The CDR3 DNA reads as TGCAGCGTTGGCAGAGGGTTATCTAACTATGGCTACACCTTC. This gives the protein CSVGRGLSNYGYTF.

The chain combines TRBV7-3 with TRBJ1-1; TRBD1 matches 10 bases. V trimming: 5 bases; J trimming: 0 bases; junction bases outside the gene matches: 9. CDR3 length equals 17 residues. CDR1 and CDR2 from the germline V gene are SGHTA and FQGTGA. CDR3 residues: CASSLGTGAFMNTEAFF. The CDR3 DNA sequence: TGTGCCAGCAGCCTAGGGACAGGGGCCTTCATGAACACTGAAGCTTTCTTT. Combining the CDR3 with reference TRBV7-3 and TRBJ1-1 gives the whole variable domain GAGVSQTPSNKVTEKGKYVELRCDPISGHTALYWYRQSLGQGPEFLIYFQGTGAADDSGLPNDRFFAVRPEGSVSTLKIQRTERGDSAVYLCASSLGTGAFMNTEAFFGQGTRLTVV.

This clone came up once. The CDR3 spells CASRQGFGELFF. CDR3 coding DNA: TGTGCCAGCAGACAGGGATTCGGGGAGCTGTTTTTT. This chain uses TRBV2 with TRBJ2-2; D perhaps matches TRBD1 (6 bases). Trimming removed 6 bases from V and 7 bases from J, with 9 bases in between. Germline V gene sequence: CDR1 SNHLY, CDR2 FYNNEI. CDR3 length: 12 amino acids.

The rearrangement uses TRBV7-3 and TRBJ2-3; D is tentatively TRBD1 or TRBD2 (5 bases each). The CDR3 totals 13 residues. V was clipped by 4 bases and J by 4 bases, with 9 bases between them. Germline loops: CDR1 SGHTA, CDR2 FQGTGA. This chain's CDR3 is CASSYQGADTQYF. The DNA for the CDR3 is TGTGCCAGCAGCTACCAGGGAGCAGATACGCAGTATTTT.

CDR3 loop: CASSLYDRNQETQYF. In DNA form, the CDR3 reads TGTGCCAGCAGCTTGTATGACAGGAACCAAGAGACCCAGTACTTC. The chain carries TRBV5-6 and TRBJ2-5; tentatively, D is TRBD1 (6 bases). CDR3 length: 15 residues. Germline CDR1 reads SGHDT; CDR2 reads YYEEEE. The V end was cut by 1 base, the J end by 0 bases, with 10 bases between.

The gene calls are TRBV13 and TRBJ2-6; D is uncertain. Trimming shortened V by 0 bases and J by 0 bases, and 6 bases separated the two germline ends. This CDR3 is 16 amino acids long. CDR1 is PRHDT and CDR2 is FYEKMQ in the germline V gene (reference sequence). CDR3 coding DNA: TGTGCCAGCAGCTTAGGTTCAGACTCTGGGGCCAACGTCCTGACTTTC. It translates to CASSLGSDSGANVLTF. Combining the CDR3 with reference TRBV13 and TRBJ2-6 gives the whole variable domain AAGVIQSPRHLIKEKRETATLKCYPIPRHDTVYWYQQGPGQDPQFLISFYEKMQSDKGSIPDRFSAQQFSDYHSELNMSSLELGDSALYFCASSLGSDSGANVLTFGAGSRLTVL.

This clone was counted only a few times. The gene calls are TRBV4-2 and TRBJ1-2; D is unclear. Germline CDR1 reads LGHNA; CDR2 reads YNFKEQ. V lost 0 bases and J 7 bases, leaving 15 bases between the germline ends. The CDR3 totals 15 residues. The CDR3 DNA reads TGTGCCAGCAGCCAAGAGGGTGGAGAGGGTCGTGGCTACACCTTC. Amino acid sequence: CASSQEGGEGRGYTF.

The J gene is TRBJ2-5, the V gene TRBV10-2; D unresolved. The CDR3 has 13 amino acids. CDR1 is WSHSY and CDR2 is SAAADI in the germline V gene. V lost 7 bases and J lost 4, with 13 bases in between. DNA of the CDR3: TGCGCCAGCAAGGATATGAACGGAGAGACCCAGTACTTC. This encodes CASKDMNGETQYF.

The chain joins TRBV7-9 to TRBJ2-1; TRBD2 matches at 11 bases. This CDR3 region has 18 residues. In germline, CDR1 is SEHNR, CDR2 FQNEAQ (reference sequence). V trimming: 4 bases; J trimming: 7 bases; junction bases outside the gene matches: 15. The CDR3 loop is CASSYSILLAGAGNEQFF. The CDR3 bases are TGTGCCAGCAGCTACTCAATTTTACTAGCGGGAGCAGGGAATGAGCAGTTCTTC.